Given below is one TCR beta chain in context. Antigen specificity is unknown. The sample comes from a study of response to subunit inactivated influenza vaccine. Study-wide results and caveats: The study's authors posited that every seasonal influenza vaccination enlists few new T cells.

Per germline, CDR1 MGHDK and CDR2 SYGVNS. This CDR3 has 17 amino acids. V lost 0 bases and J 4 bases, leaving 16 bases between the germline ends. TCRdb re-derived calls from the RT-PCR reads in MiXCR, one entry per CDR3 protein. The repertoire consists of 450,000 to 600,000 distinct CDR3 sequences, with approximately 7.7% occurring once and the leading ten covering roughly 13%. This sample comprised PBMCs from blood, obtained around 25 months after vaccination. The origin of this receptor is a man aged 50-75 years who received an inactivated influenza vaccine. This chain joins TRBV25-1 and TRBJ1-5, with D perhaps matching TRBD1 (5 bases). The CDR3 protein is CASSEYSSRQRNQPQHF. The CDR3, as DNA: TGTGCCAGCAGTGAATACAGCTCCAGACAGAGGAATCAGCCCCAGCATTTT.